These 21 T cell receptor beta chains originate from one sample sequenced in a study of human T cells and chemical hapten exposure. MiXCR, applied by TCRdb to the RACE reads, yields one record per CDR3 protein. The profile shows 350,000 to 400,000 distinct CDR3 sequences, nearly 6.5% of them singletons. Time point defined: patch test 2, 6 weeks after DPC sensitization. Treatment: therapeutic diphenylcyclopropenone sensitization with weekly scalp DPC. Specimen: whole blood, collected in connection with sensitization to the hapten diphenylcyclopropenone (DPC). Receptors were obtained from a young woman with alopecia areata. Some clones in this sample may be carry-over from other donors' samples.

V and J are TRBV5-1 and TRBJ1-4; the D is unclear. This CDR3 contains 13 residues. Germline CDR1 is SGHRS and CDR2 is YFSETQ. Between the trimmed V and J ends, which lost 1 base and 1 base, there was a span of 2 bases. The CDR3 sequence is CASSLQTNEKLFF. The CDR3 region has the DNA TGCGCCAGCAGCTTGCAAACTAATGAAAAACTGTTTTTT.

Worth noting for this clonotype: Just one base apart from a much larger clone, this may be a read error. J is TRBJ2-3 and V is TRBV27; D not resolved. V dropped 6 bases and J dropped 5 bases, with 12 bases sitting between them. CDR3 length: 13 amino acids. CDR1 is MNHEY and CDR2 is SMNVEV in the germline V gene (reference sequence). CDR3: CASSSPPGDTQYF. The CDR3 DNA is TGTGCCAGCAGCTCCCCCCCCGGAGATACGCAGTATTTT.

In its sample, this clonotype was seen a few times. The chain is built from TRBV5-1 and TRBJ2-7; tentative D call: TRBD2 (6 bases). Germline CDR1 reads SGHRS; CDR2 reads YFSETQ. The V end lost 4 bases, the J end lost 2 bases, and 16 bases lay between the germline ends. CDR3 length: 15 amino acids. CDR3 coding DNA: TGCGCCAGCAGCCCGCAGTCCCCGGGGGCCTACGAGCAGTACTTC. Translated: CASSPQSPGAYEQYF.

The rearrangement joins TRBV12-5 to TRBJ1-5, with unresolved D. The CDR3 is 11 residues long. Trimming stripped 5 bases from V and 10 bases from J, with 9 bases between. CDR1 and CDR2 from the germline V gene are LGHNT and FRNRAP. CDR3 amino acids: CASGPRGPQHF. CDR3 bases: TGTGCTAGTGGTCCCCGGGGACCCCAGCATTTT.

The table lists this clonotype with many counts. This chain joins TRBV6-5 and TRBJ1-6, with 8 bases fitting TRBD1. V shed 7 bases and J 7 bases; nucleotides not matched to a gene: 12. The CDR3 has 16 residues. The germline V gene encodes CDR1 MNHEY and CDR2 SVGAGI. The CDR3: CASTDFRGLRNSPLHF. CDR3 nucleotides: TGTGCCAGCACCGACTTCAGGGGGCTGAGGAATTCACCCCTCCACTTT.

Only a few counts were recorded for this clonotype. The genes are TRBV4-2 and TRBJ2-3; no firm D call. CDR1 is LGHNA, CDR2 YNFKEQ, per germline. The CDR3 covers 17 residues. Between the trimmed V and J ends, which lost 0 bases and 5 bases, there was a span of 18 bases. The CDR3 spells CASSQEVHKLRIDTQYF. Written as DNA, the CDR3 is TGTGCCAGCAGCCAAGAAGTTCACAAGCTACGCATAGATACGCAGTATTTT.

This clonotype was counted between two and nine times. The V gene is TRBV11-2, the J gene TRBJ2-1; 7 bases agree with TRBD1. The CDR3 has 15 amino acids. Germline assignment: CDR1 SGHAT and CDR2 FQNNGV. V lost 5 bases to trimming and J lost 5 bases; unmatched junction nucleotides: 9. This CDR3 reads CASSPLTGRNNEQFF. CDR3 DNA sequence: TGTGCCAGCAGCCCCCTGACAGGGCGAAACAATGAGCAGTTCTTC.

The chain has TRBV5-5 and TRBJ2-5; possibly TRBD1 for D (6 bases). The germline V gene encodes CDR1 SGHKS and CDR2 YYEKEE (reference sequence). Between the trimmed V and J ends, which lost 2 bases and 2 bases, there was a span of 13 bases. The CDR3 loop spans 15 amino acids. CDR3 nucleotides: TGTGCCAGCAGCTTCTCAGGACAGAGACAAGAGACCCAGTACTTC. Residues: CASSFSGQRQETQYF.

This clonotype has only a few counts. The chain uses TRBV4-2 and TRBJ1-1, with a weak D call TRBD1 (6 bases). This CDR3 has 14 amino acids. V dropped 1 base and J dropped 10 bases, with 16 bases sitting between them. Germline V gives CDR1 LGHNA, CDR2 YNFKEQ. The CDR3 nucleotides read TGTGCCAGCAGCCAAGCCGACAGGCCGGGCGGAGCTTTCTTT. The encoded protein is CASSQADRPGGAFF.

This clonotype was counted ten times or more. The chain combines TRBV12-3 or TRBV12-4 with TRBJ1-5; D may be TRBD1 (6 bases). Deletions cut 6 bases from V and 5 bases from J, with 17 bases between. The CDR3 is made up of 15 amino acids. CDR3 DNA sequence: TGTGCCAGCAGCCCTAGGGGGACCGGCGATCAGCCCCAGCATTTT. Its protein is CASSPRGTGDQPQHF.

This clonotype has a handful of counts. V usage is TRBV11-2 and J usage is TRBJ1-6; 7 bases map to TRBD1. This CDR3 contains 15 residues. Germline V CDR1 and CDR2: SGHAT, FQNNGV. V lost 0 bases to trimming and J lost 8 bases; unmatched junction nucleotides: 4. The CDR3 nucleotides are TGTGCCAGCAGCTTAGAACGGGGACAGCATTCACCCCTCCACTTT. This gives the protein CASSLERGQHSPLHF. Full variable domain (outside the CDR3, taken from reference TRBV11-2 and TRBJ1-6): EAGVAQSPRYKIIEKRQSVAFWCNPISGHATLYWYQQILGQGPKLLIQFQNNGVVDDSQLPKDRFSAERLKGVDSTLKIQPAKLEDSAVYLCASSLERGQHSPLHFGNGTRLTVT.

The table lists this clonotype with many counts. The chain has TRBV5-6 and TRBJ1-2; TRBD1 is a possible D gene (5 bases). V was pared by 5 bases and J by 7 bases, with 12 bases between. This CDR3 contains 12 residues. Looked up from germline, CDR1 is SGHDT and CDR2 is YYEEEE. The CDR3 DNA follows: TGTGCCAGCAGTTTTTACGGGGGTGGCTACACCTTC. Residues: CASSFYGGGYTF.

This clonotype was picked up many times. The V and J genes are TRBV7-9 and TRBJ1-2; no clear D. Trimming stripped 8 bases from V and 7 bases from J, with 2 bases between. The CDR3 runs 8 residues. Germline loops: CDR1 SEHNR, CDR2 FQNEAQ (reference sequence). This CDR3 reads CASVGYTF. For the CDR3, the DNA is TGTGCCAGCGTTGGCTACACCTTC.

This clonotype was found many times. The chain joins TRBV9 to TRBJ2-1; 7 bases fit TRBD1. CDR3 length equals 14 residues. Germline lookup yields CDR1 SGDLS and CDR2 YYNGEE. The junction had 4 bases not matched to a gene; V was cut back by 3 bases and J by 4 bases. The CDR3 bases are TGTGCCAGCAGCGAGGGGACAGATTACAATGAGCAGTTCTTC. As protein: CASSEGTDYNEQFF.

This clonotype appeared many times. The J gene is TRBJ1-1, the V gene TRBV6-2 or TRBV6-3; 7 bases fit TRBD1. Looked up from germline, CDR1 is MNHEY and CDR2 is SVGEGT. V lost 5 bases, J lost 6 bases, and 6 bases stayed unmatched. This CDR3 is 13 amino acids long. The chain's CDR3 is CASSQIGGSEAFF. Written as DNA, the CDR3 is TGTGCCAGCAGTCAAATAGGGGGCTCTGAAGCTTTCTTT.

This clonotype has more than one count but fewer than ten. The V and J genes are TRBV7-2 and TRBJ2-3; D gene ambiguous. The CDR3 is 18 amino acids. The ends were cut back, 7 bases at V and 4 bases at J, with 27 bases in the middle. Germline-derived CDR1 and CDR2 are SGHTA and FQGNSA. DNA of the CDR3: TGTGCCAGCACCAGATTCTACCGGGCCGTAGTTCCCTCAGATACGCAGTATTTT. Translation: CASTRFYRAVVPSDTQYF.

This clonotype occurred many times. This chain links TRBV12-3 or TRBV12-4 with TRBJ1-1, with 8 positions matching TRBD1. The junction had 7 bases not matched to a gene; V was cut back by 5 bases and J by 11 bases. This CDR3 is built from 12 residues. DNA for the CDR3: TGTGCCAGCAGTAATGACAGGGGTAGGGCTTTCTTT. Amino acids: CASSNDRGRAFF.

The table lists this clonotype with a few counts. The V call is TRBV28, the J call TRBJ2-7; the D gene is possibly TRBD1 (6 bases). Germline values: CDR1 MDHEN, CDR2 SYDVKM. The length of the CDR3 is 14 residues. Between the trimmed V and J ends, which lost 4 bases and 0 bases, there was a span of 10 bases. The CDR3 region is CASSSTGISYEQYF. For the CDR3, the DNA is TGTGCCAGCAGTTCGACAGGTATCTCCTACGAGCAGTACTTC.

This clonotype has ten or more counts. This chain joins TRBV20-1 and TRBJ2-4, with a weak D call TRBD1 (7 bases). The CDR3 has 14 amino acids. V lost 5 bases and J 3 bases, leaving 14 bases between the germline ends. Per germline, CDR1 DFQATT and CDR2 SNEGSKA (reference sequence). The CDR3 DNA sequence: TGCAGTGCTTTCACAGGGGAGGTCAAAAACATTCAGTACTTC. Protein: CSAFTGEVKNIQYF.

This clonotype was detected a few times. This chain joins TRBV5-4 and TRBJ2-1, with TRBD1 matching over 8 bases. The CDR3 runs to 15 residues. V trimming: 0 bases; J trimming: 3 bases; junction bases outside the gene matches: 2. Germline CDR1 SGHNT, CDR2 YYREEE (reference sequence). The CDR3 protein is CASSLETGGYNEQFF. For the CDR3, the DNA is TGTGCCAGCAGCTTGGAAACAGGGGGCTACAATGAGCAGTTCTTC.

This clonotype was recorded at least ten times. The chain uses TRBV27 and TRBJ1-5; the match to TRBD1 covers 8 bases. From germline, CDR1 is MNHEY and CDR2 SMNVEV (reference sequence). This CDR3 is built from 17 residues. V shed 2 bases, J shed 5 bases, and the junction held 11 bases outside the gene matches. The chain's CDR3 is CASSLRGPSTGDQPQHF. In DNA, the CDR3 is TGTGCCAGCAGTTTAAGGGGTCCTTCGACAGGGGATCAGCCCCAGCATTTT.